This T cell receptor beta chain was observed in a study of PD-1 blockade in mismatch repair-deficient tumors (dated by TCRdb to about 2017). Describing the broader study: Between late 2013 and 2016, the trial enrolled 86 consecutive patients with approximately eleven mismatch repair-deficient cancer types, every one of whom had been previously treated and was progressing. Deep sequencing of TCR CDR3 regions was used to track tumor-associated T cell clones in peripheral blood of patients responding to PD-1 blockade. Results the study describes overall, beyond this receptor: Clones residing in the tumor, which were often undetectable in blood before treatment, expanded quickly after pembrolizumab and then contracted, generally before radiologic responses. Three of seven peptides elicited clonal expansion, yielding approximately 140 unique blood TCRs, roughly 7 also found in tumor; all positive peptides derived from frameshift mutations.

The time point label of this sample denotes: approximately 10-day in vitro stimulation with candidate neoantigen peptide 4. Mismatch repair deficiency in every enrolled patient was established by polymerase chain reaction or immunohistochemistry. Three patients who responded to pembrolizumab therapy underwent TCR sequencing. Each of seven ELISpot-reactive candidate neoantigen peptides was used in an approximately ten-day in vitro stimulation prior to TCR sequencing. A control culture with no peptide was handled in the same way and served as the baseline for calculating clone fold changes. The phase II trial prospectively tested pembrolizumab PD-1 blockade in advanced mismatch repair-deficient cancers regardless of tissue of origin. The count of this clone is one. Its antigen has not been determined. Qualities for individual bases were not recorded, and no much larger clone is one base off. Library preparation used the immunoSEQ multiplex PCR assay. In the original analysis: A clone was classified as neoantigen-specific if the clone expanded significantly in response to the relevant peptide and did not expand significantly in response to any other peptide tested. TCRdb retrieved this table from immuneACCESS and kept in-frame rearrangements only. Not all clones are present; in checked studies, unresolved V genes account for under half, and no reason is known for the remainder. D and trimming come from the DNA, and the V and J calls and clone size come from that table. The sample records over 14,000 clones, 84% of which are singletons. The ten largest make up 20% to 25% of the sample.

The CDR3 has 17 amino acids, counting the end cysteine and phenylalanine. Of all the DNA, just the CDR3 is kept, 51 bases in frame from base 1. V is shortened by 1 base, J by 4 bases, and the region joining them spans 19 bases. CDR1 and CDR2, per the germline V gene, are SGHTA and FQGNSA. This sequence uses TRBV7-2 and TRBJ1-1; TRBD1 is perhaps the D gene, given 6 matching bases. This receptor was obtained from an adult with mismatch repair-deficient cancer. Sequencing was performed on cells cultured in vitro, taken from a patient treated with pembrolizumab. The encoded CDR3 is CASSLDTVVRGATEAFF. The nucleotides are TGTGCCAGCAGCTTAGATACGGTGGTGAGGGGGGCCACTGAAGCTTTCTTT.